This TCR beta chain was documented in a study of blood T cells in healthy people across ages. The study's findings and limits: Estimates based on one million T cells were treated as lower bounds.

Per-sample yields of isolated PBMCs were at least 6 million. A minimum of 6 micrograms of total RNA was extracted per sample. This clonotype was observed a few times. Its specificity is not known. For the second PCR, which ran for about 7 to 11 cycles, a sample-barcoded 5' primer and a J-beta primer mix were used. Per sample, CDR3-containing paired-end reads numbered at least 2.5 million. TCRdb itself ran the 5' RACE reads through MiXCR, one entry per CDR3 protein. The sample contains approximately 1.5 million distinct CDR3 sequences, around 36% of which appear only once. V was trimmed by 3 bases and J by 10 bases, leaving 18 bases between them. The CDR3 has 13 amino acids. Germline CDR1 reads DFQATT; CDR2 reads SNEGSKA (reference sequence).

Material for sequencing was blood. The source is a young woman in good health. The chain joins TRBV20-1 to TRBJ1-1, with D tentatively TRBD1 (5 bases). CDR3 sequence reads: CSASSPGYAGAFF. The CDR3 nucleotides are TGCAGTGCTAGTTCCCCAGGGTATGCGGGAGCTTTCTTT.